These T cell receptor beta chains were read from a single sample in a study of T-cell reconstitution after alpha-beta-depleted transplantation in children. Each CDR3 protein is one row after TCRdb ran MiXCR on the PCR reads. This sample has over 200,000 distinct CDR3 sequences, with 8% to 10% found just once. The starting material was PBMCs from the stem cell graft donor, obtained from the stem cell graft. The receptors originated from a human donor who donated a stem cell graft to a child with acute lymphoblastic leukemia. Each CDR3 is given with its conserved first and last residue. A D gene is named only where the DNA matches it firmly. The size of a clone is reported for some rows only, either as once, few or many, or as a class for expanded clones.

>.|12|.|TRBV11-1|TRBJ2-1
TGTGCCAGCAGCCTGCGGCAAGATGAGCAGTTCTTC
CASSLRQDEQFF
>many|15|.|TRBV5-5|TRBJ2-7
TGTGCCAGCAGCCCACGACAGAGAGAGGACTACGAGCAGTACTTC
CASSPRQREDYEQYF
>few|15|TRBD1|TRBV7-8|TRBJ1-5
TGTGCCAGCCAAGGCGGACAGGCGAGCAATCAGCCCCAGCATTTT
CASQGGQASNQPQHF
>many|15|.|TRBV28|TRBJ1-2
TGTGCCAGCAGTTTCTCTCCAGGGGCTAACTATGGCTACACCTTC
CASSFSPGANYGYTF
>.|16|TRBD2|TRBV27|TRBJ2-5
TGTGCCAGCAGTCCCCGACTAGCGGGGGTAGGAGAGACCCAGTACTTC
CASSPRLAGVGETQYF
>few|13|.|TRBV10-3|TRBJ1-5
TGTGCCGGGGGTAACGTAAGCAATCAGCCCCAGCATTTT
CAGGNVSNQPQHF
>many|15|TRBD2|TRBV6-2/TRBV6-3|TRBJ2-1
TGTGCCAGCAGCCCACCTAGCGGGGGGTTAGTTGAGCAGTTCTTC
CASSPPSGGLVEQFF
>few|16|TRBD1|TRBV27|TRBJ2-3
TGTGCCAGCAGTGCCCTCAGGGGGCCTCTCACAGATACGCAGTATTTT
CASSALRGPLTDTQYF
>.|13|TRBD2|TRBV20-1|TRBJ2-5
TGCTGTGCTCCGACTAGCACCCAAGAGACCCAGTACTTC
CCAPTSTQETQYF
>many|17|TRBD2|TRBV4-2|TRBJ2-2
TGTGCCAGCAGCCTTGGGACTAGCCTACCTGGGGCCGGGGAGCTGTTTTTT
CASSLGTSLPGAGELFF
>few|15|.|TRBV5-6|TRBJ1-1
TGTGCCAGCAGCGGGGACTGGGGCCGAGCGGGGGAAGCTTTCTTT
CASSGDWGRAGEAFF
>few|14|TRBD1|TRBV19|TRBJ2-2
TGTGCCAGTAGTCCGCAGGGGGTGCCCGGGGAGCTGTTTTTT
CASSPQGVPGELFF
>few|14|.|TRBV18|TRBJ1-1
TGTGCCAGCTCACCGGGAGGGAGGGACACTGAAGCTTTCTTT
CASSPGGRDTEAFF
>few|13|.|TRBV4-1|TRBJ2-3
TGCGCCAGCAGCCAGATCGCGGGGGATACGCAGTATTTT
CASSQIAGDTQYF
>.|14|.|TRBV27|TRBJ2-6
TGTGCCAGCAGGCCCAGTCCTGGGGCCAACGTCCTGGCTTTC
CASRPSPGANVLAF
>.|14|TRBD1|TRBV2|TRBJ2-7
TGTGCCAGCAATCCACAGGGGGTCTCCTACGAGCAGTACTTC
CASNPQGVSYEQYF
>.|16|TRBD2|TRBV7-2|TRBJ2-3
TGTGCCAGCAGCTTAGCTTTGGGGGGGGGAATAGATACGCAGTATTTT
CASSLALGGGIDTQYF
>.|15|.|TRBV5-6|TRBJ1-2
TGTGCCAGCAGCTTCCTCGACAGGCTTGACTATGGCTACACCTTC
CASSFLDRLDYGYTF
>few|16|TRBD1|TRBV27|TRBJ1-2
TGTGCCAGCAGTTTATCCGGCCAGGGGGCTAACTATGGCTACACCTTC
CASSLSGQGANYGYTF
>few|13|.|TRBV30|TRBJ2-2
TGTGCCTGGATATTCGGCCTGACCGGGGAGCTGTTTTTT
CAWIFGLTGELFF
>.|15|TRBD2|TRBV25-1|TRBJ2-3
TGTGCCAGCAGTGCTAGCGGGGAGTACACAGATACGCAGTATTTT
CASSASGEYTDTQYF
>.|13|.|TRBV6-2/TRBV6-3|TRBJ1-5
TGTGCCAGCAGTTCCAACTTAAATCAGCCCCAGCATTTT
CASSSNLNQPQHF
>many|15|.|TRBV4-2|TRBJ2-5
TGTGCCAGCAGCCAAGATCGCTGGATCCAAGAGACCCAGTACTTC
CASSQDRWIQETQYF
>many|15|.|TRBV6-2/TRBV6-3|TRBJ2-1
TGTGCCAGTTACACCCGGGACTGGGGTATGAATGAGCAGTTCTTC
CASYTRDWGMNEQFF
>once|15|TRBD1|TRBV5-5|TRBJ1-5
TGTGCCAGCAGCTTCCGGGACAGTTGGCAACAGCCCCAGCATTTT
CASSFRDSWQQPQHF
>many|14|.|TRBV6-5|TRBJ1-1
TGTGCCAGCAGTTACCGACAGAGGGGCACTGAAGCTTTCTTT
CASSYRQRGTEAFF
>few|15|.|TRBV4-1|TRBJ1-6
TGCGCCAGCAGCCCCGAGGGACGGTATAATTCGCCCCTCCACTTT
CASSPEGRYNSPLHF
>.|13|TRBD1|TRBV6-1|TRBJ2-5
TGTGCCACCTCGGGGACAGGGCAAGAGACCCAGTACTTC
CATSGTGQETQYF
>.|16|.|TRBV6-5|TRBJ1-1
TGTGCCAGCAGTTACTCGTTCGGGACGGTCAACACTGAAGCTTTCTTT
CASSYSFGTVNTEAFF
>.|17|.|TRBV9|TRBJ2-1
TGTGCCAGCAGCGCCCCGGTGGGGGGGCTGGCCTACAATGAGCAGTTCTTC
CASSAPVGGLAYNEQFF